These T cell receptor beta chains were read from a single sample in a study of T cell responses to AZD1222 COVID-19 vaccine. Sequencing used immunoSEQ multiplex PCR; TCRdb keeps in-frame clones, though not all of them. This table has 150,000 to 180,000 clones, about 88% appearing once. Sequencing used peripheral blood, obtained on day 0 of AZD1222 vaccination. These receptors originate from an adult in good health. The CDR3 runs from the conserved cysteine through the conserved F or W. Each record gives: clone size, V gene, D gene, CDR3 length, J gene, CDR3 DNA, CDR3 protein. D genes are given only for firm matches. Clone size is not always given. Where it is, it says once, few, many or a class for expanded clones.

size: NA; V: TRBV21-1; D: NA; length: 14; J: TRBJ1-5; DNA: TGTGCCAGCAGCAAACTTGGGAGCAATCAGCCCCAGCATTTT; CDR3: CASSKLGSNQPQHF
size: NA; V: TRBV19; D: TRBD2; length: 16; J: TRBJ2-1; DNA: TGTGCCACCATCGGCGAGCGGGGGAACTCCTACAATGAGCAGTTCTTC; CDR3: CATIGERGNSYNEQFF
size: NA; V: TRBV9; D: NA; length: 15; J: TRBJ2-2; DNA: TGTGCCAGCAGCGTAGAACAGGTGAACACCGGGGAGCTGTTTTTT; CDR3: CASSVEQVNTGELFF
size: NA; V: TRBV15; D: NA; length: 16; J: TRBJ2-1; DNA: TGTGCCACCAGCAGAGATTTGGGCCGGTCCTACAATGAGCAGTTCTTC; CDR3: CATSRDLGRSYNEQFF
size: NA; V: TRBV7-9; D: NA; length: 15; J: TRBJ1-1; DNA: TGTGCCAGCAGCTTCCAGACAGGATCCCTGACTGAAGCTTTCTTT; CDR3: CASSFQTGSLTEAFF
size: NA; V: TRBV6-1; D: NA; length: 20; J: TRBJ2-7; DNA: TGTGCCAGCAGTGAACGGGGTCCCGGGGGCGCCTACCCATTCTCCTACGAGCAGTACTTC; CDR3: CASSERGPGGAYPFSYEQYF
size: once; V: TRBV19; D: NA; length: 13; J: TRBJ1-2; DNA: TGTGCCAGTAGCCCGGTATGGGGGTCTGGCTACACCTTC; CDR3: CASSPVWGSGYTF
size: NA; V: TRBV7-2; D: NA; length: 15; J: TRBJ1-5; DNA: TGTGCCAGCAGCTTAGATGCCATCAGCAATCAGCCCCAGCATTTT; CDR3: CASSLDAISNQPQHF
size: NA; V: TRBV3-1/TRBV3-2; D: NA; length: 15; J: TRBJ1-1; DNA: TGTGCCAGCAGCCAATCTAGTGTCATGAACACTGAAGCTTTCTTT; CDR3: CASSQSSVMNTEAFF
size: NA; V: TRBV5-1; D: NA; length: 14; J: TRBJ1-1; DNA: TGCGCCAGCAGCGCGGACGGTGGGAACACTGAAGCTTTCTTT; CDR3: CASSADGGNTEAFF
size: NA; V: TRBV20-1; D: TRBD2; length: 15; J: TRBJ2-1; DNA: TGCAGTGCTAGTAGGACTAGCGGGCGGAACAATGAGCAGTTCTTC; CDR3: CSASRTSGRNNEQFF
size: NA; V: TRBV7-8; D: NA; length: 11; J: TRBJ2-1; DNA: TGTGCCAGCAGCCTTCGGTATGAGCAGTTCTTC; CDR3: CASSLRYEQFF
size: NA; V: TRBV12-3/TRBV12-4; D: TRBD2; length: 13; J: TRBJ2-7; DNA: TGTGCCAGCAGTTCGGGGACCGGGACTAGCCCGAGATGG; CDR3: CASSSGTGTSPRW
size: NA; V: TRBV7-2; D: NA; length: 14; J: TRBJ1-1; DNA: TGTGCCAGCAGCTCCCGCGGGGGGGAAGGTGAAGCTTTCTTT; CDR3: CASSSRGGEGEAFF
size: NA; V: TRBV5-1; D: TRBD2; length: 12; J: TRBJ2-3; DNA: TGCGCCAGCAGCTTGGCGGGGGGTACGCAGTATTTT; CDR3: CASSLAGGTQYF
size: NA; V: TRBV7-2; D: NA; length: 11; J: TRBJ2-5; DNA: TGTGCCAGCAGCCAGCAAGAGACCCAGTACTTC; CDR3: CASSQQETQYF
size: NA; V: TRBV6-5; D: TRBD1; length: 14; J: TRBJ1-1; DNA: TGTGCCAGCAGTTCCGGGACAGGGGCCACTGAAGCTTTCTTT; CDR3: CASSSGTGATEAFF
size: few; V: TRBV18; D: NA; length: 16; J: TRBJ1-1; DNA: TGTGCCAGCTCACCGAATCGCAGGTTAATGAACACTGAAGCTTTCTTT; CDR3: CASSPNRRLMNTEAFF
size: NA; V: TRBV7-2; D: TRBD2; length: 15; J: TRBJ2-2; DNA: TGTGCCAGCAGCCGGCGGGGGGCGAACACCGGGGAGCTGTTTTTT; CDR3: CASSRRGANTGELFF
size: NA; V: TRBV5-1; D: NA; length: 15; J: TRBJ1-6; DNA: TGCGCCAGCAGCACGGGACAACCCGAGGGGACACCCCTCCACTTT; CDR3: CASSTGQPEGTPLHF
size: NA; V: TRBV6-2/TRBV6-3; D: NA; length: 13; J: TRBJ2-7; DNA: TGTGCCAGCAGTTATATCATGGACGGCACTGAGTACTTC; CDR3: CASSYIMDGTEYF
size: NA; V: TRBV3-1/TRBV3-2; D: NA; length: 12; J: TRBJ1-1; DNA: TGTGCCAGCAGCCTTGTGAACACTGAAGCTTTCTTT; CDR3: CASSLVNTEAFF